The text below deals with one T cell receptor (beta chain). The data are from a study of T cell responses to AZD1222 COVID-19 vaccine. Losses at the gene ends were 0 bases for V and 0 bases for J; bases not matched to a gene: 28. From germline, CDR1 is GTSNPN and CDR2 SVGIG (reference sequence). The CDR3 totals 23 residues. TCRdb's copy holds only in-frame clones and misses some; the assay was immunoSEQ multiplex PCR. The sample includes 100,000 or so clones, over 75% seen only once; the top ten take 16%. Material: peripheral blood, obtained on day 0 of AZD1222 vaccination. This sequence originates from an adult in good health. The chain carries TRBV30 and TRBJ1-1; 7 positions agree with TRBD1. Here the CDR3 reads CAWSVIFRVEPGTAIDLNTEAFF. DNA of the CDR3: TGTGCCTGGAGTGTAATCTTTCGGGTTGAGCCCGGGACAGCCATAGATCTGAACACTGAAGCTTTCTTT.